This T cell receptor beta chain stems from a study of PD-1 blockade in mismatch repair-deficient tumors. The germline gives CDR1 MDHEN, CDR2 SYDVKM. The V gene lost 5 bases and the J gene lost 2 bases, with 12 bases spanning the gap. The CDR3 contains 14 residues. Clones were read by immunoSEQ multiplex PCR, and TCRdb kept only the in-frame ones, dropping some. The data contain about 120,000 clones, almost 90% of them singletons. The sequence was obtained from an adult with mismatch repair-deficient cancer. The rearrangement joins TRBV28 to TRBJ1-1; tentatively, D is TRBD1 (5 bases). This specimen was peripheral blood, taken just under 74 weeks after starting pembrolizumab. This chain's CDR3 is CASSARDANTEAFF. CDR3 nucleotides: TGTGCCAGCAGTGCAAGGGACGCTAACACTGAAGCTTTCTTT. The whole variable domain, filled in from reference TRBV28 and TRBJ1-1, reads DVKVTQSSRYLVKRTGEKVFLECVQDMDHENMFWYRQDPGLGLRLIYFSYDVKMKEKGDIPEGYSVSREKKERFSLILESASTNQTSMYLCASSARDANTEAFFGQGTRLTVV.